The present entry profiles one T cell receptor (beta chain) with its context. The entry originates in a study of OX40 agonist ivuxolimab in advanced cancers. Repertoires were generated with immunoSEQ multiplex PCR, while TCRdb's copy carries only in-frame clones and drops some. The repertoire consists of about 110,000 clones, with more than 85% occurring once and the leading ten covering roughly 0.66%. The germline V gene has CDR1 LNHDA and CDR2 SQIVND (reference sequence). The V gene end was trimmed by 6 bases and the J gene end by 8 bases; junction bases not matched to a gene: 11. This CDR3 is 15 amino acids long.

Source: CD4+ or CD8+ T cells sorted from blood, taken in a trial of the OX40 agonist ivuxolimab. This chain joins TRBV19 and TRBJ2-1; the match to TRBD2 covers 9 bases. The receptor was isolated from an adult with an advanced solid tumor such as melanoma, head and neck, liver or kidney cancer. The CDR3 nucleotides read TGTGCCAGTAGATCCGGGACTAGCCAGAGCGATGAGCAGTTCTTC. Its translation: CASRSGTSQSDEQFF.